These T cell receptor beta chains were read from a single sample in a study of cytomegalovirus exposure and HLA in healthy donors. Some clones are missing from TCRdb's copy, which holds only in-frame ones; the method was immunoSEQ multiplex PCR. The table has about 190,000 clones, roughly 78% seen once; the top ten hold around 0.69%. Sequenced material: PBMCs. All receptors derive from a boy aged 5-17 years in good health and CMV-seronegative. The CDR3 runs from the conserved cysteine through the conserved F or W. Fields, in order: clone size, D gene, J gene, V gene, CDR3 DNA, CDR3 protein. The D gene is left open where the match is weak. Clone size is stated in some rows and not others, as once, few, many or a class when expanded.

NA | TRBD1 | TRBJ1-1 | TRBV6-1 | TGTGCCAGCACTAAAAGGGACAGAGAAACTGAAGCTTTCTTT | CASTKRDRETEAFF
NA | NA | TRBJ2-6 | TRBV7-3 | TGTGCCAGCAGCTTAACAGGGGCTGGGGCCAACGTCCTGACTTTC | CASSLTGAGANVLTF
NA | TRBD1 | TRBJ1-4 | TRBV7-9 | TGTGCCAGCAGCTTAGTTTCAGGGGGGTTTGAAAAACTGTTTTTT | CASSLVSGGFEKLFF
NA | NA | TRBJ1-2 | TRBV18 | TGTGCCAGCCACGCGGAGGGGCTTGATGGCTACACCTTC | CASHAEGLDGYTF
NA | TRBD2 | TRBJ2-1 | TRBV5-4 | TGTGCCAGCAGATCTGGGACTAGCGGGAGCTACAATGAGCAGTTCTTC | CASRSGTSGSYNEQFF
few | NA | TRBJ2-7 | TRBV11-2 | TGTGCCAGCAGCATCTTTGGTGCAGGCGCCTACGAGCAGTACTTC | CASSIFGAGAYEQYF
NA | NA | TRBJ2-7 | TRBV6-6 | TGTGCCAGCAGTTACTCCACAGTCGAGCAGTACTTC | CASSYSTVEQYF
NA | NA | TRBJ2-2 | TRBV30 | TGTGCCTGGAGTGAGCTAGAACTGGTCGGGGAGCTGTTTTTT | CAWSELELVGELFF
NA | NA | TRBJ2-5 | TRBV7-8 | TGTGCCAGCAGGAGTAAAGGGGGGGCTAAGGAGACCCAGTACTTC | CASRSKGGAKETQYF
NA | TRBD2 | TRBJ2-7 | TRBV5-1 | TGCGCCAGCAGCCTAAGACTAGCGGGAGAAAACGAGCAGTACTTC | CASSLRLAGENEQYF
NA | TRBD2 | TRBJ2-7 | TRBV10-3 | TGTGCCGTAGTTAGCGGGACCTACGAGCAGTACTTC | CAVVSGTYEQYF
NA | TRBD1 | TRBJ1-2 | TRBV11-2 | TGTGCCAGTACCGGGACAGGGGCGTCTTATGGCTACACCTTC | CASTGTGASYGYTF
NA | NA | TRBJ2-7 | TRBV5-8 | TGTGCCAGCAGCTCTGGCCTCTACGAGCAGTACTTC | CASSSGLYEQYF
NA | TRBD2 | TRBJ2-1 | TRBV11-3 | TGTGCCAGCAGCCTACTAGCGGGGGAGGGGAATGAGCAGTTCTTC | CASSLLAGEGNEQFF
NA | NA | TRBJ2-7 | TRBV19 | TGTGCCAGTAGTATAGGGACGGGAACCTACGAGCAGTACTTC | CASSIGTGTYEQYF
few | NA | TRBJ1-2 | TRBV2 | TGTGCCAGCAGTGAAGCGCTCAGGAGGTCTAACTATGGCTACACCTTC | CASSEALRRSNYGYTF
NA | TRBD2 | TRBJ2-1 | TRBV5-1 | TGCGCCAGCAGCTTGAGCGGGAGCTCCTACAATGAGCAGTTCTTC | CASSLSGSSYNEQFF
NA | NA | TRBJ2-2 | TRBV19 | TGTGCCAGTAGTTCGCGGACGGGGACTACCGGGGAGCTGTTTTTT | CASSSRTGTTGELFF
NA | TRBD1 | TRBJ1-4 | TRBV9 | TGTGCCAGCAGTCCCGGACAGGGGGAAAAACTGTTTTTT | CASSPGQGEKLFF
NA | NA | TRBJ1-2 | TRBV5-6 | TGTGCCAGCAGCTTGGTCAGGCATGGCTACACCTTC | CASSLVRHGYTF
few | TRBD2 | TRBJ2-2 | TRBV10-3 | TGTGCCATCAGTGGAACTAGCGAGAACACCGGGGAGCTGTTTTTT | CAISGTSENTGELFF
NA | TRBD1 | TRBJ1-2 | TRBV19 | TGTGCCAGTAGTGGGATGGACAGGGACGACTATGGCTACACCTTC | CASSGMDRDDYGYTF
NA | TRBD1 | TRBJ2-1 | TRBV18 | TGTGCCAGCTCACCGGACAGGGACAGGTACAATGAGCAGTTCTTC | CASSPDRDRYNEQFF
NA | NA | TRBJ2-7 | TRBV19 | TGTGCCAGTAGTGTCCAGACAGGATCGGATGGCTACGAGCAGTACTTC | CASSVQTGSDGYEQYF
NA | NA | TRBJ2-7 | TRBV6-6 | TGTGCCAGCAGTTACCGACAGGATAAGTACGAGCAGTACTTC | CASSYRQDKYEQYF
NA | NA | TRBJ1-6 | TRBV7-3 | TGTGCCAGCAGCTTAAATCCGGCGGAACAGGGTGTCTCACCCCTCCACTTT | CASSLNPAEQGVSPLHF
few | NA | TRBJ2-7 | TRBV7-6 | TGTGCCAGCAGCGCCGTGCAGGGTGAATCCTACGAGCAGTACTTC | CASSAVQGESYEQYF
NA | TRBD2 | TRBJ2-7 | TRBV2 | TGTGCCAGCAGTGAGGCGGCTAGCGGGCTATACGAGCAGTACTTC | CASSEAASGLYEQYF
NA | NA | TRBJ2-1 | TRBV14 | TGTGCCAGCAGCCAAGATGGGCAGGCCAACAATGAGCAGTTCTTC | CASSQDGQANNEQFF
NA | TRBD1 | TRBJ1-2 | TRBV5-8 | TGTGCCAGCAGCGGGACAGGGTCGCACTTCCTAAACTATGGCTACACCTTC | CASSGTGSHFLNYGYTF
NA | NA | TRBJ1-5 | TRBV15 | TGTGCCACCAGCAGAGATGTGGGGACATATAGCAATCAGCCCCAGCATTTT | CATSRDVGTYSNQPQHF
NA | TRBD2 | TRBJ2-7 | TRBV13 | TGTGCCAGCAGCTCATTCCCGGGACTAGCGGGGAGTAAGATAAACGAGCAGTACTTC | CASSSFPGLAGSKINEQYF
NA | NA | TRBJ1-3 | TRBV19 | TGTGCCAGTAGTATAATGCAGGGGCCCGGAAACACCATATATTTT | CASSIMQGPGNTIYF
NA | NA | TRBJ2-2 | TRBV4-1 | TGCGCCAGCAGCCGATGGGGGCAGGGGCAAGCCACCGGGGAGCTGTTTTTT | CASSRWGQGQATGELFF
NA | NA | TRBJ2-1 | TRBV6-4 | TGTGCCAGCAGTGTGGGGGCGAGCAATGAGCAGTTCTTC | CASSVGASNEQFF
NA | TRBD1 | TRBJ1-2 | TRBV7-2 | TGTGCCAGCAGCTCGACAAACAGGGGGGTCTATGGCTACACCTTC | CASSSTNRGVYGYTF
NA | NA | TRBJ2-7 | TRBV18 | TGTGCCAGCTCACTACCCTCCGAGTCTGTGGTGCAGTACTTC | CASSLPSESVVQYF
NA | TRBD1 | TRBJ1-4 | TRBV4-3 | TGCGCCAGCAGCCCCGGGACAGATGAAAAACTGTTTTTT | CASSPGTDEKLFF
NA | NA | TRBJ2-1 | TRBV7-3 | TGTGCCAGTGGCTTAATTGGCGGAGAAACATACAATGAGCAGTTCTTC | CASGLIGGETYNEQFF
NA | NA | TRBJ2-1 | TRBV28 | TGTGCCAGCACCACCAACTGGTTATACAATGAGCAGTTCTTC | CASTTNWLYNEQFF
few | NA | TRBJ2-2 | TRBV27 | TGTGCCAGCAGTCTCAGGGGCCCCGGGGAGCTGTTTTTT | CASSLRGPGELFF
NA | TRBD1 | TRBJ1-6 | TRBV5-1 | TGCGCCAGCAGGGACGACAGGGATAATTCACCCCTCCACTTT | CASRDDRDNSPLHF
NA | NA | TRBJ2-7 | TRBV28 | TGTGCCAGCAACGGTCGATACTACGAGCAGTACTTC | CASNGRYYEQYF
NA | NA | TRBJ1-1 | TRBV13 | TGTGCCAGCACTAGAACTGAAGCTTTCTTT | CASTRTEAFF
NA | NA | TRBJ2-7 | TRBV11-3 | TGTGCCAGCAGCTTAGAACAGGGCCTTCACTACGAGCAGTACTTC | CASSLEQGLHYEQYF
NA | NA | TRBJ1-6 | TRBV11-1 | TGTGCCAGCAGCCGGGGGAATAATTCACCCCTCCACTTT | CASSRGNNSPLHF
NA | TRBD1 | TRBJ2-3 | TRBV11-3 | TGTGCCAGCAGGACAGGGGGAGATACGCAGTATTTT | CASRTGGDTQYF
NA | NA | TRBJ2-7 | TRBV5-1 | TGCGCCAGCGGAGCGGGCGCGCCGAACTACGAGCAGTACTTC | CASGAGAPNYEQYF
NA | NA | TRBJ1-1 | TRBV6-5 | TGTGCCAGCAGTTACTCGGCAGGTTCTATGAACACTGAAGCTTTCTTT | CASSYSAGSMNTEAFF
few | NA | TRBJ2-1 | TRBV11-1 | TGTGCCAGCAGCCTGACTAGAAATGAGCAGTTCTTC | CASSLTRNEQFF
NA | NA | TRBJ1-5 | TRBV7-9 | TGTGCCAGCAGCGTCTCCACGGGCAATCAGCCCCAGCATTTT | CASSVSTGNQPQHF
NA | TRBD2 | TRBJ2-7 | TRBV4-3 | TGCGCCAGCAGCTCACATACCGGGACTAGCGGAACGTACGAGCAGTACTTC | CASSSHTGTSGTYEQYF